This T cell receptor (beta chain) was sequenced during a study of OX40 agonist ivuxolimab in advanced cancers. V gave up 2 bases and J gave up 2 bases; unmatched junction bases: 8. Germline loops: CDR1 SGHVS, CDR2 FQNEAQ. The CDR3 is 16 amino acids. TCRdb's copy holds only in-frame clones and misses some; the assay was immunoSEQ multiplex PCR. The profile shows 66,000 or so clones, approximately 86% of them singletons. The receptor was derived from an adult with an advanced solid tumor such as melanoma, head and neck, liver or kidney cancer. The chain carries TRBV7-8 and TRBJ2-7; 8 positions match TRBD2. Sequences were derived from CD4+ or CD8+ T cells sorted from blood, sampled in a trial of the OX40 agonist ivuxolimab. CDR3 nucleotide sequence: TGTGCCAGCAGCTTAAACGGGAGGGCGATGCCCTACGAGCAGTACTTC. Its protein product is CASSLNGRAMPYEQYF.